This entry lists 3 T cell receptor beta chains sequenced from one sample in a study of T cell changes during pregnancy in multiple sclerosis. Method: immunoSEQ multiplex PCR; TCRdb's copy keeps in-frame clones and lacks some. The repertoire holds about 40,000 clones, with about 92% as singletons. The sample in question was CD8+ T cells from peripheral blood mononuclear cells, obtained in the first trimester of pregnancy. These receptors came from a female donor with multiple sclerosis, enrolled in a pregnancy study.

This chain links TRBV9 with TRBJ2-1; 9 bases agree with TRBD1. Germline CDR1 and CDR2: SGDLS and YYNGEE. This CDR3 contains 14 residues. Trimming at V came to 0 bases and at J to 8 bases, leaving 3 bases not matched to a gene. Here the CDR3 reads CASSVADRGHEQFF. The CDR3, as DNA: TGTGCCAGCAGCGTAGCGGACAGGGGCCATGAGCAGTTCTTC. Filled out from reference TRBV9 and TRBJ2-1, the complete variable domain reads DSGVTQTPKHLITATGQRVTLRCSPRSGDLSVYWYQQSLDQGLQFLIQYYNGEERAKGNILERFSAQQFPDLHSELNLSSLELGDSALYFCASSVADRGHEQFFGPGTRLTVL.

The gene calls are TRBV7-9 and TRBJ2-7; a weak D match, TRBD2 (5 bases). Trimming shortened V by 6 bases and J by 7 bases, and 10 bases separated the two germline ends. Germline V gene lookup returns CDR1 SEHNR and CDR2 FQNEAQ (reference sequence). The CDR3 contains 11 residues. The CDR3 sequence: CASSLTGEQYF. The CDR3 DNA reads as TGTGCCAGCAGTTTAACGGGGGAGCAGTACTTC.

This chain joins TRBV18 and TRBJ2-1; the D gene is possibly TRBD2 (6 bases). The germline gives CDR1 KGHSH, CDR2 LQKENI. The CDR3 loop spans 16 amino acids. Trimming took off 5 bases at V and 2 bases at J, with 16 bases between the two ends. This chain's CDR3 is CASSFQGLGAYNEQFF. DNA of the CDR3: TGTGCCAGCTCATTCCAGGGACTGGGGGCCTACAATGAGCAGTTCTTC.